This is a list of T cell receptor beta chains from one sample in a study of PD-1 blockade in classical Hodgkin lymphoma. TCRdb's table, derived via immunoSEQ multiplex PCR, lists solely in-frame clones and lacks some. The sample has 17,000 or so clones; approximately 84% are singletons. The sample comprised peripheral blood mononuclear cells (PBMCs). The origin of the receptors is a human donor with classical Hodgkin lymphoma. Both conserved end residues are trimmed from each CDR3. D genes are given only for firm matches.

v_call	j_call	d_call	cdr3_aa
TRBV7-2	TRBJ2-2	NA	ASSFPTPPIGELF
TRBV6-5	TRBJ2-7	NA	ASKGDYEQY
TRBV27	TRBJ1-3	NA	ASSPQPPGPGNTIY
TRBV2	NA	TRBD2	ASRYSGSVLEQY
TRBV6-1	TRBJ1-5	NA	ASSEQGHQPQH
TRBV28	TRBJ2-7	NA	ASSLWDPAYEQY
TRBV10-1	TRBJ2-3	NA	ASSESSVGTDTQY
TRBV25-1	TRBJ2-2	NA	ASSEYAGNTGELF
TRBV6-5	TRBJ2-2	NA	ASRYRTVSNTGELF
TRBV7-2	TRBJ2-3	NA	ASSLGRDTQY
TRBV28	TRBJ1-1	TRBD1	ASSRLLQGATEAF
TRBV28	TRBJ2-6	TRBD2	ASSLGTSSSGANVLT
TRBV2	TRBJ2-7	NA	ASSGESYEQY
TRBV5-1	TRBJ2-5	NA	ASSIQGGRTQETQY
TRBV7-3	TRBJ2-3	NA	ASSLTRQDTQY